Each of the 18 T cell receptor beta chains below was sequenced from the same sample in a study of shared clonotypes between healthy human individuals. The data were produced by immunoSEQ multiplex PCR, yet TCRdb's version contains in-frame clones alone and is incomplete. The table shows some 2.3 million clones, with 93% occurring only once. Sequenced input: naive CD4+ T cells from PBMCs. This sample's subset: CD45RA+ positively selected. All receptors come from a man between 18 and 35 years old in good health. Some clones in this sample may be carry-over from other donors' samples.

This clone was counted a single time. The gene calls are TRBV14 and TRBJ1-1, with 8 nucleotides matching TRBD1. Germline trimming cut 0 bases from V and 5 bases from J; bases unmatched to any gene: 5. Germline CDR1 and CDR2: SGHDN and FVKESK. This CDR3 has 15 residues. The CDR3: CASSQDPGGRTEAFF. CDR3 bases: TGTGCCAGCAGCCAAGATCCAGGGGGCAGGACTGAAGCTTTCTTT.

The rearrangement uses TRBV6-1 and TRBJ1-5; D is uncertain. CDR1 is MNHNS and CDR2 is SASEGT in the germline V gene. V was shortened by 8 bases and J by 0 bases, with 14 bases between the two germline ends. The CDR3 length is 15 residues. The CDR3 protein is CASSPGVHSNQPQHF. In nucleotides, the CDR3 is TGTGCCAGCTCGCCGGGAGTCCATAGCAATCAGCCCCAGCATTTT.

The rearrangement links TRBV28 to TRBJ2-3; D may be TRBD1 (6 bases). Germline-derived CDR1 and CDR2 are MDHEN and SYDVKM. The CDR3 has 17 amino acids. V shed 2 bases and J shed 5 bases, with 20 bases lying between them. The CDR3 sequence: CASSLVPGHNPEDTQYF. CDR3 bases: TGTGCCAGCAGTTTAGTGCCGGGACACAACCCCGAAGATACGCAGTATTTT.

A remark on this clone: Other DNA sequences in the sample encode the same CDR3. The chain is built from TRBV7-9 and TRBJ1-1, with D perhaps TRBD1 (6 bases). Germline V lookup: CDR1 SEHNR, CDR2 FQNEAQ (reference sequence). The CDR3 sequence is 14 residues long. V lost 1 base, J lost 0 bases, and 6 bases lay in between. The CDR3 region is CASSLGQVNTEAFF. CDR3 nucleotides: TGTGCCAGCAGCTTAGGACAGGTGAACACTGAAGCTTTCTTT. The full variable domain, with the rest looked up from reference TRBV7-9 and TRBJ1-1, is DTGVSQNPRHKITKRGQNVTFRCDPISEHNRLYWYRQTLGQGPEFLTYFQNEAQLEKSRLLSDRFSAERPKGSFSTLEIQRTEQGDSAMYLCASSLGQVNTEAFFGQGTRLTVV.

The V and J genes are TRBV4-2 and TRBJ2-7, with 7 nucleotides matching TRBD1. The CDR3 runs to 15 residues. J was trimmed by 2 bases and V by 2 bases; bases with no gene match: 6. Germline V lookup: CDR1 LGHNA, CDR2 YNFKEQ. The CDR3 loop is CASSQLWDRTYEQYF. DNA of the CDR3: TGTGCCAGCAGCCAACTTTGGGACAGAACCTACGAGCAGTACTTC.

This clone appeared a single time. The V call is TRBV7-8, the J call TRBJ2-2, with D possibly TRBD2 on 7 matching bases. Trimming took 7 bases from V and 3 from J, leaving 21 bases between them. Germline lookup yields CDR1 SGHVS and CDR2 FQNEAQ. This CDR3 spans 17 amino acids. The CDR3 reads CASTAGVWEGDTGELFF. The CDR3 DNA reads TGTGCCAGCACCGCAGGTGTCTGGGAGGGGGACACCGGGGAGCTGTTTTTT.

This clone was detected a few times. The CDR3 reads CASSDRPEATYEQYF. CDR3 nucleotide sequence: TGCGCCAGCAGCGACCGACCAGAGGCTACCTACGAGCAGTACTTC. The chain employs TRBV5-1 and TRBJ2-7, with no clear D. V was trimmed by 4 bases and J by 2 bases, leaving 16 bases between them. This CDR3 contains 15 residues. Germline-derived CDR1 and CDR2 are SGHRS and YFSETQ.

The genes are TRBV7-3 and TRBJ2-1; 10 bases are shared with TRBD2. CDR1 SGHTA and CDR2 FQGTGA come from the germline V gene. The CDR3 runs 16 residues. The J segment lost 4 bases and the V segment lost 1 base, leaving 4 bases of the junction unmatched. This chain's CDR3 is CASSLIGLAAYNEQFF. The CDR3, as DNA: TGTGCCAGCAGCTTAATTGGACTAGCGGCATACAATGAGCAGTTCTTC.

This chain connects TRBV18 to TRBJ1-5; the D is unclear. Germline-derived CDR1 and CDR2 are KGHSH and LQKENI. CDR3 length: 18 residues. The germline V and J ends were trimmed by 3 bases and 7 bases, with 25 bases remaining between them. The CDR3 coding sequence is TGTGCCAGCTCACCGACAATATTGCTGGACCCAACGGGACAGCCCCAGCATTTT. Amino acids: CASSPTILLDPTGQPQHF.

The V gene is TRBV10-3, the J gene TRBJ2-7, with TRBD2 matching 9 bases. V shed 4 bases and J 1 base; nucleotides not matched to a gene: 5. The CDR3 spans 15 residues. CDR1 and CDR2 (germline): ENHRY, SYGVKD. DNA for the CDR3: TGTGCCATCAGTGTCGGCGGGAGGGCTTCCTACGAGCAGTACTTC. Amino acids: CAISVGGRASYEQYF.

The chain combines TRBV28 with TRBJ2-5; D ambiguous. The germline gives CDR1 MDHEN, CDR2 SYDVKM. Trimming took off 6 bases at V and 1 base at J, with 12 bases between the two ends. There are 14 residues in the CDR3. CDR3 bases: TGTGCCAGCAGCCGCCGCATTGTCCAAGAGACCCAGTACTTC. It translates to CASSRRIVQETQYF.

V and J are TRBV30 and TRBJ1-5; D not certain. The CDR3 consists of 16 residues. Trimming removed 3 bases at V and 4 bases at J, with 19 bases between. In germline, CDR1 is GTSNPN, CDR2 SVGIG (reference sequence). CDR3 in amino acids: CAWSRRLGGRNQPQHF. Written as DNA, the CDR3 is TGTGCCTGGAGCCGAAGACTGGGAGGGAGGAATCAGCCCCAGCATTTT.

The gene calls are TRBV28 and TRBJ2-1; TRBD1 is a possible D gene (5 bases). V was cut by 6 bases and J by 1 base, with 13 bases left in between. Looked up from germline, CDR1 is MDHEN and CDR2 is SYDVKM. The CDR3 loop spans 15 amino acids. The CDR3 nucleotides are TGTGCCAGCAGCGTGGGGCAGGCATCCTACAATGAGCAGTTCTTC. Its translation: CASSVGQASYNEQFF.

The chain has TRBV2 and TRBJ1-5, with 10 bases identical to TRBD1. CDR3 length: 14 amino acids. V lost 4 bases and J lost 5; bases outside the gene matches: 2. From germline, CDR1 is SNHLY and CDR2 FYNNEI. The DNA of the CDR3 is TGTGCCAGCAGTGGACAGGGGGCTCATCAGCCCCAGCATTTT. Its protein is CASSGQGAHQPQHF.

The chain joins TRBV6-1 to TRBJ1-5; possible D gene TRBD1, 6 bases. The CDR3 covers 15 residues. Germline assignment: CDR1 MNHNS and CDR2 SASEGT. The V and J ends lost 5 bases and 2 bases respectively, with 13 bases between them. The CDR3 here is CASSSKGGGNQPQHF. CDR3 bases: TGTGCCAGCAGTTCAAAGGGGGGTGGCAATCAGCCCCAGCATTTT.

The chain employs TRBV28 and TRBJ2-6; D perhaps matches TRBD1 (5 bases). V was trimmed by 4 bases and J by 2 bases, leaving 6 bases between them. CDR1 MDHEN and CDR2 SYDVKM come from the germline V gene. This CDR3 has 14 residues. The CDR3 DNA sequence: TGTGCCAGCAGTTCGACAGCTGGGGCCAACGTCCTGACTTTC. Protein product: CASSSTAGANVLTF.

The gene calls are TRBV28 and TRBJ2-3; TRBD2 matches 9 bases. With V trimmed by 6 bases and J by 3 bases, 13 bases remained unmatched. Looked up from germline, CDR1 is MDHEN and CDR2 is SYDVKM. The CDR3 extends over 17 amino acids. This CDR3 reads CASSPSGSGRSTDTQYF. DNA for the CDR3: TGTGCCAGCAGCCCCTCGGGCAGCGGGAGGTCTACAGATACGCAGTATTTT.

Of note for this clone: Other DNA sequences in the sample encode the same CDR3. V is TRBV5-1 and J is TRBJ2-3, with 7 bases identical to TRBD2. J gave up 1 base and V 2 bases, and 4 bases lay outside the gene matches. The CDR3 totals 15 residues. CDR1 is SGHRS and CDR2 is YFSETQ in the germline V gene. Written as DNA, the CDR3 is TGCGCCAGCAGCTTACTAGCGAGCGGCACAGATACGCAGTATTTT. Translated: CASSLLASGTDTQYF. Supplemented by reference TRBV5-1 and TRBJ2-3, the full variable domain reads KAGVTQTPRYLIKTRGQQVTLSCSPISGHRSVSWYQQTPGQGLQFLFEYFSETQRNKGNFPGRFSGRQFSNSRSEMNVSTLELGDSALYLCASSLLASGTDTQYFGPGTRLTVL.